The 3 T cell receptor beta chains below come from one sample, sequenced in a study of beta chain features in type 1 diabetes. Notes on the study in general: Type 1 diabetes patients had TCRB CDR3s that were shorter (moderately but significantly so) in all four CD4+ subsets.

Antigens of these TCRs are unknown. The entirety of the isolated RNA underwent reverse transcription, so expressed TCRB transcripts were sequenced. Only in-frame clones appear in the TCRdb table, and some are missing; sequencing was by immunoSEQ multiplex PCR. The repertoire holds under 150,000 clones, roughly 17% seen once, with 2.6% in the top ten. The sample consisted of central memory CD4+ T cells from blood. Receptors were obtained from a man aged 18 to 29 with type 1 diabetes.

The V call is TRBV9, the J call TRBJ2-1; D not certain. This CDR3 is 13 amino acids long. Germline V gene data show CDR1 as SGDLS and CDR2 as YYNGEE. The ends were cut back, 2 bases at V and 2 bases at J, with 5 bases in the middle. CDR3 amino acids: CASSVATYNEQFF. DNA for the CDR3: TGTGCCAGCAGCGTGGCGACCTACAATGAGCAGTTCTTC.

This chain links TRBV2 with TRBJ2-1; 7 bases agree with TRBD2. The length of the CDR3 is 16 residues. V trimming: 9 bases; J trimming: 5 bases; junction bases outside the gene matches: 16. Germline loops: CDR1 SNHLY, CDR2 FYNNEI. CDR3 amino acids: CARRQGGLAENNEQFF. CDR3 in DNA: TGTGCCAGACGGCAGGGAGGCCTAGCGGAGAACAATGAGCAGTTCTTC.

This clone was detected only a few times. The CDR3 is CASSLWDGLQYF. The CDR3 bases are TGTGCCAGCAGTTTATGGGATGGACTGCAGTATTTT. The rearrangement joins TRBV28 to TRBJ2-3; a weak D match, TRBD2 (5 bases). This CDR3 spans 12 amino acids. The germline gives CDR1 MDHEN, CDR2 SYDVKM. V gave up 0 bases and J gave up 11 bases, with 9 bases separating them.